What follows are 16 T cell receptor beta chains derived from one specimen sequenced in a study of T cell clonotyping in hematopoietic cell transplantation. Time point given: recipient sample about 28 days before transplant, after cytoreduction. Sequencing used immunoSEQ multiplex PCR; TCRdb keeps in-frame clones, though not all of them. The data hold about 26,000 clones, with about 79% observed a single time. Sequencing was performed on peripheral blood mononuclear cells, taken before stem cell transplant. These receptors came from a woman aged 60-75 years with acute myeloid leukemia. Some clones in this sample may be carry-over from other donors' samples.

This sequence joins TRBV6-5 and TRBJ2-3; D not resolved. CDR3 length equals 12 residues. V lost 5 bases to trimming and J lost 5 bases, with 8 bases between them. Germline V gene sequence: CDR1 MNHEY, CDR2 SVGAGI. This CDR3 is CASSRWGDTQYF. The CDR3 DNA follows: TGTGCCAGCAGTCGATGGGGAGATACGCAGTATTTT.

J is TRBJ2-7 and V is TRBV25-1; D unclear. The CDR3 contains 13 residues. Trimming cost V 3 bases and J 2 bases, with 8 bases left between them. Germline V gives CDR1 MGHDK, CDR2 SYGVNS. The CDR3 region has the DNA TGTGCCAGCAGTGACTTAATAGCCTACGAGCAGTACTTC. Amino acids: CASSDLIAYEQYF.

The table lists this clone with a count of one. This chain links TRBV6-6 with TRBJ1-6, with 7 bases matching TRBD1. The CDR3 totals 15 residues. The V and J ends lost 2 bases and 3 bases, in that order; junction bases with no gene match: 1. Germline V gives CDR1 MNHNY, CDR2 SVGAGI (reference sequence). The CDR3 coding sequence is TGTGCCAGCAGTTACGGGGACAGCTATAATTCACCCCTCCACTTT. This gives the protein CASSYGDSYNSPLHF.

CDR3 sequence reads: CASSLGRSYEQYF. CDR3 DNA sequence: TGTGCCAGCAGTTTAGGCCGGTCCTACGAGCAGTACTTC. The genes are TRBV28 and TRBJ2-7; unclear D gene. Trimming stripped 2 bases from V and 1 base from J, with 6 bases between. The germline V gene encodes CDR1 MDHEN and CDR2 SYDVKM. The CDR3 consists of 13 residues.

V gene TRBV4-3 combines with J gene TRBJ1-1; D gene ambiguous. CDR1 LGHNA and CDR2 YSLEER come from the germline V gene. Trimming removed 0 bases from V and 4 bases from J, with 12 bases in between. The CDR3 has 15 amino acids. The CDR3 spells CASSQDTAAGTEAFF. CDR3 DNA sequence: TGCGCCAGCAGCCAAGATACGGCCGCGGGCACTGAAGCTTTCTTT.

The chain joins TRBV28 to TRBJ2-5; 7 nucleotides match TRBD2. Trimming removed 4 bases from V and 4 bases from J; junction bases left unmatched: 12. The CDR3 consists of 16 residues. CDR1 is MDHEN, CDR2 SYDVKM, per germline. Here the CDR3 reads CASSYTGPGGGETQYF. CDR3 in DNA: TGTGCCAGCAGTTATACGGGGCCGGGAGGAGGAGAGACCCAGTACTTC.

CDR3 nucleotides: TGTGCCAGCAGTGAGAGGGGGTGGACTGGGGCCAACGTCCTGACTTTC. Translating gives CASSERGWTGANVLTF. The chain is built from TRBV25-1 and TRBJ2-6, with D possibly being TRBD1 (6 bases). There are 16 residues in the CDR3. Germline V lookup: CDR1 MGHDK, CDR2 SYGVNS. The ends were cut back, 3 bases at V and 2 bases at J, with 11 bases in the middle.

The genes are TRBV2 and TRBJ1-3; D is possibly TRBD1 (5 bases). The CDR3 totals 16 residues. The germline V and J ends were trimmed by 7 bases and 4 bases, with 20 bases remaining between them. Germline CDR1 reads SNHLY; CDR2 reads FYNNEI. This chain's CDR3 is CASMMVRGSRGNTIYF. The CDR3 DNA reads as TGTGCCAGCATGATGGTGCGGGGCTCGCGGGGAAACACCATATATTTT.

The chain links TRBV6-5 to TRBJ2-1; no reliable D call. This CDR3 is 14 amino acids long. V dropped 0 bases and J dropped 5 bases, with 8 bases sitting between them. Per the germline V gene, CDR1 is MNHEY and CDR2 is SVGAGI. DNA for the CDR3: TGTGCCAGCAGTTACTCGACGGCGGACAATGAGCAGTTCTTC. Encoded protein: CASSYSTADNEQFF.

V usage is TRBV9 and J usage is TRBJ1-1, with 8 bases matching TRBD1. Germline values: CDR1 SGDLS, CDR2 YYNGEE. CDR3 length: 15 residues. V was pared by 2 bases and J by 0 bases, with 3 bases of the junction left unmatched. DNA of the CDR3: TGTGCCAGCAGCGTGGGACAGGCGGTGAACACTGAAGCTTTCTTT. It encodes CASSVGQAVNTEAFF.

The chain is built from TRBV13 and TRBJ2-7, with a weak D call TRBD2 (6 bases). V dropped 2 bases and J dropped 7 bases, with 12 bases sitting between them. The CDR3 runs 13 residues. Germline CDR1 PRHDT, CDR2 FYEKMQ (reference sequence). CDR3 DNA: TGTGCCAGCAGCTTACGCGGGGCCGGTGAGCAGTACTTC. Protein sequence: CASSLRGAGEQYF. Using reference TRBV13 and TRBJ2-7 for the parts outside the CDR3, the full variable domain is AAGVIQSPRHLIKEKRETATLKCYPIPRHDTVYWYQQGPGQDPQFLISFYEKMQSDKGSIPDRFSAQQFSDYHSELNMSSLELGDSALYFCASSLRGAGEQYFGPGTRLTVT.

This clone was found a few times. The V call is TRBV2, the J call TRBJ2-2; D is perhaps TRBD2 (6 bases). Looked up from germline, CDR1 is SNHLY and CDR2 is FYNNEI. The V gene lost 6 bases and the J gene lost 6 bases, with 11 bases spanning the gap. This CDR3 spans 13 amino acids. The DNA of the CDR3 is TGTGCCAGCAGGGCGGGAACCCCCGGGGAGCTGTTTTTT. The encoded protein is CASRAGTPGELFF.

J is TRBJ1-3 and V is TRBV7-2; D possibly corresponds to TRBD1 (5 bases). Trimming removed 3 bases at V and 4 bases at J, with 19 bases between. The CDR3 is 17 residues long. Germline V CDR1 and CDR2: SGHTA, FQGNSA. The CDR3 loop reads CASSLMSGLSPGNTIYF. The CDR3 DNA sequence: TGTGCCAGCAGCTTGATGTCAGGGCTTAGTCCCGGAAACACCATATATTTT.

J is TRBJ2-2 and V is TRBV28; possibly TRBD1 for D (6 bases). CDR3 length equals 16 residues. Per the germline V gene, CDR1 is MDHEN and CDR2 is SYDVKM. Between the trimmed V and J ends, which lost 1 base and 2 bases, there was a span of 11 bases. The chain's CDR3 is CASSLSGTLNTGELFF. CDR3 coding DNA: TGTGCCAGCAGTTTATCGGGGACACTTAACACCGGGGAGCTGTTTTTT.

CDR3 in DNA: TGTGCCACCAATAACGGGGGGCTTGACTATGGCTACACCTTC. Amino acids: CATNNGGLDYGYTF. This chain uses TRBV28 with TRBJ1-2; D may be TRBD1 (6 bases). Germline V gene data show CDR1 as MDHEN and CDR2 as SYDVKM. V was pared by 10 bases and J by 3 bases, with 18 bases between. This CDR3 comprises 14 residues.

This rearrangement joins TRBV4-2 to TRBJ2-7, with a possible D match to TRBD2 (5 bases). Germline V lookup: CDR1 LGHNA, CDR2 YNFKEQ. V gave up 5 bases and J gave up 5 bases, with 13 bases separating them. The CDR3 is made up of 13 amino acids. The CDR3 reads CASSDYTGDEQYF. CDR3 DNA sequence: TGTGCCAGCAGCGACTACACGGGCGACGAGCAGTACTTC.